This TCR beta chain came from a study of blood T cell repertoires in COVID-19. Overall study: Italy, Spain and the United States were the sources of the convalescent and acute COVID-19 samples.

In the authors' workflow: Amplification of reference gene primers provided the estimated nucleated cell counts. TCRdb's table, derived via immunoSEQ multiplex PCR, lists solely in-frame clones and lacks some. The V and J calls and clone size come from that table; D and trimming were worked out from the DNA. This repertoire shows roughly 250,000 clones, over 80% found once; its top ten account for less than 2.5%. In terms of age and location, participants ranged from roughly 18 to 95 years and lived in around 22 US areas. Recovery among Cohort 3 donors was established by two negative PCRs, clearance, or symptom resolution. What was sequenced was PBMCs or T cells enriched from blood (not recorded which). The origin of this receptor is a young woman who had recovered from COVID-19.

Written as DNA, the CDR3 is TGTGCCAGCAGCTCCAAATACACCGGGACTAGCGGTTGGCGTAGCGCCGGGGAGCTGTTTTTT. It yields the protein CASSSKYTGTSGWRSAGELFF. J is TRBJ2-2 and V is TRBV3-1 (or the pseudogene TRBV3-2); 11 positions agree with TRBD2. This CDR3 region has 21 residues. Germline values: CDR1 LGHDT, CDR2 YNNKEL (reference sequence). Trimming took 5 bases from V and 6 from J; bases not matched to a gene: 23.